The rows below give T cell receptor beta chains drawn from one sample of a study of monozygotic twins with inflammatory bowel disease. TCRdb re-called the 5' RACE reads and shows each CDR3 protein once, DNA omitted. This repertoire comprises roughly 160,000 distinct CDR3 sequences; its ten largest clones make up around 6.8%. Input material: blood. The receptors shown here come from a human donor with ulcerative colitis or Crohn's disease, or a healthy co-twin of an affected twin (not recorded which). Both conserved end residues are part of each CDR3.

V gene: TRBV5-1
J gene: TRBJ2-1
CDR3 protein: CASSLDSGGAYNEQFF

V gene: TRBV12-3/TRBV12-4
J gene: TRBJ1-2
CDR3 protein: CASSGTGSRGYTF

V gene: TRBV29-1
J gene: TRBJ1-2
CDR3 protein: CSVERRQGENYGYTF

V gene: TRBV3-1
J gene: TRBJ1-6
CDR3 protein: CASSRRQPNSPLHF

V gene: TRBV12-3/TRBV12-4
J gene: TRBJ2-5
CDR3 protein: CASTPGGWREVETQYF

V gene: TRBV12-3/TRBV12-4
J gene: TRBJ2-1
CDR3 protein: CASSFPISEQFF

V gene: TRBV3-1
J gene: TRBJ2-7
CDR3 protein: CASSLQGEGYEQYF

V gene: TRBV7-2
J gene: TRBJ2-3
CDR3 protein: CASSVTSGRATDTQYF

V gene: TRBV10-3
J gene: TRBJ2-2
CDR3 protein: CATRDREYGELFF

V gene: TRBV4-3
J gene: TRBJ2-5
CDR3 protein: CASSQVVGETQYF

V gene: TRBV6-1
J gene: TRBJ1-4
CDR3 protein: CASSPREFIWQLFF

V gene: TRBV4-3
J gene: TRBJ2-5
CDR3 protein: CASSQDRSLAGAGETQYF

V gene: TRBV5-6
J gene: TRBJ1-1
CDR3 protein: CASSLGQDIDTEAFF

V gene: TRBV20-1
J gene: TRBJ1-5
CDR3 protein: CSARTGGYSNQPQHF

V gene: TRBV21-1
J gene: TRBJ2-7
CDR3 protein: CASSNGASYEQYF

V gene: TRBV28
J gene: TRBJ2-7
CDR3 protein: CASSGQVSYEQYF

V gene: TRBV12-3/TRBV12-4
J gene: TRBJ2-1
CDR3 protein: CASTPGYNEQFF

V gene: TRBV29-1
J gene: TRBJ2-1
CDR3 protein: CSVVYGLGSSTEQFF

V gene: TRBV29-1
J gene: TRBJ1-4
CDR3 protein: CSVERLANEKLFF

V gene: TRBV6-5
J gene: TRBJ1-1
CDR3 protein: CASSYAGYMNTEAFF

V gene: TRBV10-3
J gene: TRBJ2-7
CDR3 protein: CAATGSGESYEQYF

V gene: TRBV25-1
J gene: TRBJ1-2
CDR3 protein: CASSESRDGYTF

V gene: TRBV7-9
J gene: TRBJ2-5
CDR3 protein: CASNDRIQETQYF

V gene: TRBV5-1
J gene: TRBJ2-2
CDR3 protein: CASSLTGQTGELFF

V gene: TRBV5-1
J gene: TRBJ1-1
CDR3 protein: CASSLAGSTEAFF

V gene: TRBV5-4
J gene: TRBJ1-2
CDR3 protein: CASSPGLGTGYNYGYTF

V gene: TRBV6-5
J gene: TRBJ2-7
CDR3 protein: CASRDRAYEQYF

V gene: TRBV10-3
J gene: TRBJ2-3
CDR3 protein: CAFGQSSTDTQYF

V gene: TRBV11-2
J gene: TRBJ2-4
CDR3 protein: CASSLAQGRAKNIQYF

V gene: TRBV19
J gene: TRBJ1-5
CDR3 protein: CASSNGGGPGGFSNQPQHF

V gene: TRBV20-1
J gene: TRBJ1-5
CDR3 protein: CSAGWDSNQPQHF

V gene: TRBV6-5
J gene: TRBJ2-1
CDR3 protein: CASSYRGRGNEQIF

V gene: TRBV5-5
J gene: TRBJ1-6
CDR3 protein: CASMTARGNSPLHF

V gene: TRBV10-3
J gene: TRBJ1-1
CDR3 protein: CAISVDEQGLKNTEAFF

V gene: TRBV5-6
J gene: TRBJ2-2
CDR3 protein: CASSFAGELFF

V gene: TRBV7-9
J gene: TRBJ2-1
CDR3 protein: CASSLVGQEDEQFF

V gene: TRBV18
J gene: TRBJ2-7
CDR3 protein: CASSPPPRIEQYF

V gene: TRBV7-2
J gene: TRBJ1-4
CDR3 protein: CASSLGQLLNEKLFF

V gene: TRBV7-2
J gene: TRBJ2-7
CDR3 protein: CASSRTSGSPYEQYF

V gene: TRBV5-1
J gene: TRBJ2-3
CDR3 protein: CASSPLDRALTDTQYF

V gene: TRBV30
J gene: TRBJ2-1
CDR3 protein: CAWGASSYNEQFF

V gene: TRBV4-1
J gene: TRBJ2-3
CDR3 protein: CASSQARTDTQYF

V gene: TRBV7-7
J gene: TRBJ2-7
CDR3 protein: CASSRGRAEEQYF

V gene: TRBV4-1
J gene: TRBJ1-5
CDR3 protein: CASSHFLERDNQPQHF